This T cell receptor (beta chain) came from a study of T cell responses to AZD1222 COVID-19 vaccine. Clones were read by immunoSEQ multiplex PCR, and TCRdb kept only the in-frame ones, dropping some. Of roughly 93,000 clones listed, about 86% are singletons. This CDR3 is 15 amino acids long. From germline, CDR1 is SQVTM and CDR2 ANQGSEA. V lost 2 bases, J lost 2 bases, and 15 bases lay in between. V usage is TRBV29-1 and J usage is TRBJ1-2; D unclear. Here the sequenced sample was peripheral blood, taken on day 0 of AZD1222 vaccination. This clonotype was sampled from an adult in good health. As DNA, the CDR3 is TGCAGCGTTGAAAGGGTTGGGAAGGTAAACTATGGCTACACCTTC. Translated, it gives CSVERVGKVNYGYTF.